A single count supports the clone carrying this TCR beta chain. The data were produced by immunoSEQ multiplex PCR, yet TCRdb's version contains in-frame clones alone and is incomplete. The sample holds about 260,000 clones, 85% to 90% seen once. The sample originates from a study of blood T cell repertoires in COVID-19. As for the study in general: From T cells, B-cell-depleted T cells, or PBMCs came the material, which was cDNA or gDNA.

Resolution of symptoms, clearance, or two negative PCRs was present in recovered Cohort 3 donors. The sequencing input was PBMCs or T cells enriched from blood (not recorded which). This receptor was taken from a woman under 30 who had recovered from COVID-19.

The CDR3 DNA follows: TGCGCCAGCAGCCAAGACAGGACATACAATGAGCAGTTCTTC. This codes for CASSQDRTYNEQFF. The chain combines TRBV4-1 with TRBJ2-1; D might be TRBD1 (5 bases). The CDR3 is 14 residues long. The germline V gene encodes CDR1 MGHRA and CDR2 YSYEKL. V dropped 0 bases and J dropped 4 bases, with 7 bases sitting between them.